Listed below are T cell receptor beta chains from one sample, sequenced in a study of immune evolution from preneoplasia to lung adenocarcinoma. This table comes from immunoSEQ multiplex PCR, and its TCRdb copy is limited to in-frame clones, with some not included. The sample lists some 5,600 clones; around 79% were seen once. Sequencing was carried out using FFPE lung adenocarcinoma in situ tissue. The receptors derive from a person aged 55-80 years with lung adenocarcinoma. Each CDR3 is given with its conserved first and last residue. A D gene is named only where the DNA matches it firmly. The listing skips clone size in some rows; elsewhere it reads once, few, many or a size class.

TRBJ1-2 NA NA TRBV19 TGTGCCAGTAGCACGGACCAGGGCCACTATGGCTACACCTTC CASSTDQGHYGYTF
TRBJ2-7 NA NA TRBV27 TGTGCCAGCAGTCACGAGTATCCAACACTCTACGAGCAGTACTTC CASSHEYPTLYEQYF
TRBJ2-1 NA NA TRBV2 TGTGCCAGCAGGATCTCTGGGGGGGAGCAGTTCTTC CASRISGGEQFF
TRBJ1-5 NA NA TRBV5-1 TGCGCCAGCAGCTTGGCCACCATCGGCAATCAGCCCCAGCATTTT CASSLATIGNQPQHF
TRBJ2-7 NA NA TRBV6-1 TGTGCCAGCGGTCCGCCAGGGCGGGTCTACGAGCAGTACTTC CASGPPGRVYEQYF
TRBJ1-2 NA NA TRBV4-1 TGCGCCAGCAGCCACCGGGACACAACAAACTATGGCTACACCTTC CASSHRDTTNYGYTF
TRBJ2-2 once NA TRBV29-1 TGCAGCGTTAGCGACAGGGAGGCCGGGGAGCTGTTTTTT CSVSDREAGELFF
TRBJ1-2 few NA TRBV30 TGTGCCTGGAGTGTACAGGGCCAAGGGTATGGCTACACCTTC CAWSVQGQGYGYTF
TRBJ1-1 NA NA TRBV5-8 TGTGCCAGCAGCTTGGCGGAGAGTTACACTGAAGCTTTCTTT CASSLAESYTEAFF
TRBJ2-5 NA TRBD2 TRBV19 TGTGCCAGTAGTTCCAGGGAGGGTGTGGAGACCCAGTACTTC CASSSREGVETQYF
TRBJ2-1 few NA TRBV7-3 TGTGCCAGCAGCTTGACTTCAGGGGTCCGCGAGCAGTTCTTC CASSLTSGVREQFF
TRBJ1-5 once TRBD1 TRBV27 TGTGCCAGCAGATCCGGACAGGGTGATCAGCCCCAGCATTTT CASRSGQGDQPQHF
TRBJ1-1 few NA TRBV28 TGTGCCAGCAGACCCGAGGATGGGCTCGGCACTGAAGCTTTCTTT CASRPEDGLGTEAFF
TRBJ1-1 NA NA TRBV7-9 TGTGCCAGCAGCCCGAGGGGCACTGAAGCTTTCTTT CASSPRGTEAFF
TRBJ2-2 NA NA TRBV18 TGTGCCAGCTCACCGACACGGGCCGCTCACGGGGAGCTGTTTTTT CASSPTRAAHGELFF
TRBJ1-4 NA TRBD1 TRBV7-9 TGTGCCAGCAGCCTAACGCAGGGGGCGGGTGAAAAACTGTTTTTT CASSLTQGAGEKLFF
TRBJ2-5 NA TRBD2 TRBV27 TGTGCCAGCAGCCCCCCGGGGGGAGGAGAGACCCAGTACTTC CASSPPGGGETQYF
TRBJ2-6 NA NA TRBV4-3 TGCGCCAGCAGTCTACAGGGTCCAGGGGCCAACGTCCTGACTTTC CASSLQGPGANVLTF
TRBJ2-5 NA TRBD2 TRBV5-1 TGCGCCAGCAGGGCGGGAGAGCAAGAGACCCAGTACTTC CASRAGEQETQYF
TRBJ2-1 NA NA TRBV19 TGTGCCAGTAGTATGGCGCTTAGAGGGGGTGCTATCCATGAGCAGTTCTTC CASSMALRGGAIHEQFF
TRBJ1-6 NA NA TRBV29-1 TGCAGCGTTGCCGAGTCAGGTGGGGCGAATTCACCCCTCCACTTT CSVAESGGANSPLHF
TRBJ2-7 NA TRBD1 TRBV7-8 TGTGCCAGCAGCTTAGGGGACAGCTCCTACGAGCAGTACTTC CASSLGDSSYEQYF
TRBJ1-6 NA TRBD1 TRBV7-2 TGTGCCAGCAGCTCAGGTGTGGGGACAGGGGGGAATTCACCCCTCCACTTT CASSSGVGTGGNSPLHF
TRBJ2-5 NA TRBD2 TRBV4-2 TGTGCCAGCAGCCAAGATCTGACTAGCGGGGGAGAGACCCAGTACTTC CASSQDLTSGGETQYF
TRBJ1-1 NA NA TRBV10-1 TGCGCCAGCAGGAACAGGGATCGGGGCACTGAAGCTTTCTTT CASRNRDRGTEAFF
TRBJ2-3 once NA TRBV5-6 TGTGCCAGCAGCTTGACAGATACGCAGTATTTT CASSLTDTQYF
TRBJ2-5 NA TRBD2 TRBV4-2 TGTGCCAGCAGCCAAGATTTGGCGGGGGGTGAGACCCAGTACTTC CASSQDLAGGETQYF
TRBJ2-7 few NA TRBV28 TGTGCCAGCAGTTTTGACTCAGGTGACTCCTACGAGCAGTACTTC CASSFDSGDSYEQYF
TRBJ2-7 NA NA TRBV6-1 TGTGCCAGCAGTGATCTCCTAGAGGGCTCCTACGAGCAGTACTTC CASSDLLEGSYEQYF
TRBJ1-1 medium-sized NA TRBV28 TGTGCCAGCAGTTTACCTGGGGACCAGGGGCCCACTGAAGCTTTCTTT CASSLPGDQGPTEAFF
TRBJ1-2 few NA TRBV5-8 TGTGCCAGCAGATTAGGAAGCTCTCTCTATGGCTACACCTTC CASRLGSSLYGYTF
TRBJ1-2 few NA TRBV28 TGTGCCAGCAGTCCTGGACAGACGATTTATGGCTACACCTTC CASSPGQTIYGYTF
TRBJ1-1 NA NA TRBV28 TGTGCCAGCAGCAACCGAGGGCCCCCAGTTGAAGCTTTCTTT CASSNRGPPVEAFF
TRBJ2-1 NA TRBD1 TRBV18 TGTGCCAGCTCAACAGGGGTCGGGAATGAGCAGTTCTTC CASSTGVGNEQFF
TRBJ1-1 once NA TRBV21-1 TGTGCCAGCAGCGGGGTTCTGAACACTGAAGCTTTCTTT CASSGVLNTEAFF
TRBJ1-2 NA NA TRBV19 TGTGCCAGTAGTATAGGACAGCCTTATGGCTACACCTTC CASSIGQPYGYTF
TRBJ2-3 NA TRBD2 TRBV7-2 TGTGCCAGCAGCTCCGGACTAGCGGGGTTCACAGATACGCAGTATTTT CASSSGLAGFTDTQYF
TRBJ2-1 NA NA TRBV28 TGTGCCAGCAGTTTGGGTAGGGGAGTACGTGAGCAGTTCTTC CASSLGRGVREQFF
TRBJ1-1 once NA TRBV5-3 TGTGCCAGCAGCTTCCGGGGAAGGGGTGAAGCTTTCTTT CASSFRGRGEAFF
TRBJ1-5 NA TRBD1 TRBV5-8 TGTGCCAGCACTCCAGGCCGGGACAGGGATCCTCGAAGCAATCAGCCCCAGCATTTT CASTPGRDRDPRSNQPQHF
TRBJ1-5 NA TRBD1 TRBV6-5 TGTGCCAGCAGGCCAACAGGGGACGGACAGCCCCAGCATTTT CASRPTGDGQPQHF
TRBJ1-4 NA NA TRBV5-1 TGCGCCAGCACCCAGGGGCGTGGTGAAAAACTGTTTTTT CASTQGRGEKLFF
TRBJ2-7 NA TRBD2 TRBV27 TGTGCCAGCAGTTTATCATCGGTAGCGGGGCGGCGGGAGCAGTACTTC CASSLSSVAGRREQYF
TRBJ1-1 NA NA TRBV9 TGTGCCAGCAGCCCTTGGATAGAGAACACTGAAGCTTTCTTT CASSPWIENTEAFF
TRBJ2-3 NA NA TRBV11-1 TGTGCCAGCAGCCTCCCCACAGGGTACCCAGATACGCAGTATTTT CASSLPTGYPDTQYF
TRBJ2-1 NA NA TRBV7-9 TGTGCCAGCAGCTTAGCGGTGACCCGACTGAGCTCCTACAATGAGCAGTTCTTC CASSLAVTRLSSYNEQFF
TRBJ2-2 NA NA TRBV19 TGTGCCAGCAGGGACGGCGCGAACACCGGGGAGCTGTTTTTT CASRDGANTGELFF
TRBJ2-2 once NA TRBV5-1 TGCGCCAGCAGCTTGTACGGGGGAAACACCGGGGAGCTGTTTTTT CASSLYGGNTGELFF
TRBJ1-4 NA NA TRBV27 TGTGCCAGCAGTTTAGGGGGGCAGCTTCGAGAAAAACTGTTTTTT CASSLGGQLREKLFF
TRBJ1-1 once NA TRBV10-2 TGCGCCAGCAGTGGACAAATGAACACTGAAGCTTTCTTT CASSGQMNTEAFF
TRBJ2-7 NA NA TRBV27 TGTGCCAGCTCCTGGGGGAGGGGGGACTACGAGCAGTACTTC CASSWGRGDYEQYF